This TCR beta chain came from a study of CD8 T cells in Susac syndrome. Points from the study as a whole: The peak of CD8+ clonal expansion in Susac was seen in TEMRA cells and active patients.

With random hexamers, 0.5 to 1 ug RNA was reverse transcribed. TCRdb reanalysed the immunoSEQ multiplex PCR reads using MiXCR and keeps one entry per CDR3 protein. The sample records roughly 1,400 distinct CDR3 sequences, approximately 70% being singletons. Memory subsets defined by CD27 and CD45RA staining were used for TEMRA sorting. From germline, CDR1 is GTSNPN and CDR2 SVGIG (reference sequence). Trimming stripped 6 bases from V and 0 bases from J, with 15 bases between. CDR3 size: 15 residues. On this clonotype: The antigen remains undetermined.

The sequenced sample consisted of CD8+ TEMRA cells from PBMCs. Subset denoted: FACS-sorted terminally differentiated effector memory CD8+ T cells re-expressing CD45RA (CD8+ TEMRA). The V gene is TRBV30, the J gene TRBJ2-4; D may be TRBD2 (5 bases). The TCR sequence derives from a human donor with Susac syndrome. CDR3 coding DNA: TGTGCCTGTGTAATTAGCGATCTAGCCAAAAACATTCAGTACTTC. Amino acid sequence: CACVISDLAKNIQYF.